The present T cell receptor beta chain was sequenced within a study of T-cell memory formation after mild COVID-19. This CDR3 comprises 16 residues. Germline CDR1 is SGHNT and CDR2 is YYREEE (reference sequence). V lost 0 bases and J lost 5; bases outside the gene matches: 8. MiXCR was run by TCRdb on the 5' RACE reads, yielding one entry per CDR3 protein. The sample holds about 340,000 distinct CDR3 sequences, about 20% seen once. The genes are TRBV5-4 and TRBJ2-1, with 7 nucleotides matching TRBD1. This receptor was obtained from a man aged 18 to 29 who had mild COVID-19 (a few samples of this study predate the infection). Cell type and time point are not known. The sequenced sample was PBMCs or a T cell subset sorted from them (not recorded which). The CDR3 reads CASSLGQGGVNNEQFF. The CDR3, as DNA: TGTGCCAGCAGCTTGGGACAGGGTGGGGTTAACAATGAGCAGTTCTTC.